This T cell receptor beta chain was observed in a study of Graves' ophthalmopathy and Graves' hyperthyroidism. Notes on the study in general: Between ophthalmopathy and stable hyperthyroidism, a 13-signature model drew a separation with just over 85% sensitivity and approximately 77% specificity.

Moderately to severely active ophthalmopathy under 3 months, CAS at least 3, NOSPECS at least 4. Other autoimmune disease, uncontrolled infection, pregnancy and lactation led to exclusion. Germline CDR1 and CDR2: SEHNR and FQNEAQ (reference sequence). This CDR3 spans 14 amino acids. V was pared by 6 bases and J by 7 bases, with 19 bases between. Concerning this clonotype: Its antigen is currently unknown. A much larger clone differs by one base, so this may be a read error.

Scientists amplified the TCR beta CDR3 regions from RNA transcripts. HTBI primers primed a first-round RT-PCR, and a second-round multiplex PCR followed. TCRdb re-derived calls from the multiplex PCR reads in MiXCR, one entry per CDR3 protein. The sample consists of about 700,000 distinct CDR3 sequences, roughly 41% of them appearing once. The clonotype was recovered from an adult man with Graves' ophthalmopathy. The chain uses TRBV7-9 and TRBJ2-7, with D possibly TRBD2 on 5 matching bases. The sequenced sample was peripheral blood. The DNA of the CDR3 is TGTGCCAGCAGTACGGTTCACCCGAGGGATGAGCAGTACTTC. The encoded protein is CASSTVHPRDEQYF.